The 10 T cell receptor beta chains presented below share a single source sample, sequenced in a study of response to subunit inactivated influenza vaccine. TCRdb ran MiXCR on the RT-PCR reads and lists one entry per CDR3 protein. Seen here are hundreds of thousands of distinct CDR3 sequences, about a sixth observed once, and the top ten hold around a tenth. Material: PBMCs from blood, obtained approximately 13 days after vaccination. Receptors were obtained from a man aged 50 or older who received an inactivated influenza vaccine.

This clonotype showed up just a few times. V is TRBV3-1 and J is TRBJ2-1; 11 bases agree with TRBD1. The V gene end was trimmed by 2 bases and the J gene end by 7 bases; junction bases not matched to a gene: 4. Germline assignment: CDR1 LGHDT and CDR2 YNNKEL (reference sequence). The CDR3 is made up of 15 amino acids. CDR3 residues: CASSQPGQGGNEQFF. Here the CDR3 DNA reads TGTGCCAGCAGCCAACCGGGACAGGGGGGGAATGAGCAGTTCTTC.

This chain joins TRBV7-2 and TRBJ2-3; 7 bases line up with TRBD2. Trimming at V came to 1 base and at J to 0 bases, leaving 4 bases not matched to a gene. CDR1 SGHTA and CDR2 FQGNSA come from the germline V gene. CDR3 length: 16 amino acids. CDR3 sequence reads: CASSLVSGVSTDTQYF. The CDR3 DNA is TGTGCCAGCAGCTTAGTCAGCGGGGTGAGCACAGATACGCAGTATTTT.

V usage is TRBV3-1 and J usage is TRBJ2-5, with a possible D match to TRBD2 (5 bases). This CDR3 has 14 amino acids. Trimming took 0 bases from V and 9 from J, leaving 14 bases between them. The germline V gene has CDR1 LGHDT and CDR2 YNNKEL (reference sequence). In DNA, the CDR3 is TGTGCCAGCAGCCAAGAGGAGGTTACCCGGCCCCAGTACTTC. It codes for CASSQEEVTRPQYF.

The rearrangement uses TRBV6-2 or TRBV6-3 and TRBJ1-2; TRBD1 aligns across 8 bases. Losses at the gene ends were 7 bases for V and 4 bases for J; bases not matched to a gene: 8. Germline V lookup: CDR1 MNHEY, CDR2 SVGEGT. The CDR3 is made up of 14 amino acids. The CDR3 DNA is TGTGCCAGCATCCCGGACAGGGTCGGCTATGGCTACACCTTC. Protein sequence: CASIPDRVGYGYTF.

The J gene is TRBJ2-1, the V gene TRBV4-1; maybe TRBD1 (5 bases). Germline V gives CDR1 MGHRA, CDR2 YSYEKL. V gave up 0 bases and J gave up 2 bases, with 14 bases separating them. The CDR3 is 17 residues long. CDR3: CASSQDYPRQPYNEQFF. The CDR3 DNA reads TGCGCCAGCAGCCAAGACTACCCGCGACAGCCCTACAATGAGCAGTTCTTC.

This clonotype was observed many times. This chain connects TRBV6-5 to TRBJ1-2; weak D call: TRBD1 (5 bases). Germline lookup yields CDR1 MNHEY and CDR2 SVGAGI. Trimming took 2 bases from V and 3 from J, leaving 13 bases between them. This CDR3 is 15 amino acids long. The CDR3 here is CASSYEGTADYGYTF. The CDR3 nucleotides are TGTGCCAGCAGTTACGAGGGGACGGCGGACTATGGCTACACCTTC.

This clonotype was recorded at least ten times. This chain links TRBV28 with TRBJ1-1; 10 bases align to TRBD1. The CDR3 covers 15 residues. Germline V lookup: CDR1 MDHEN, CDR2 SYDVKM. V lost 6 bases, J lost 5 bases, and 9 bases stayed unmatched. The CDR3 here is CASSRQGARRTEAFF. As DNA, the CDR3 is TGTGCCAGCAGCAGACAGGGGGCTAGGAGGACTGAAGCTTTCTTT.

The CDR3 protein is CAWSRAGASSGANVLTF. In nucleotides, the CDR3 is TGTGCCTGGAGTCGGGCGGGGGCAAGCTCTGGGGCCAACGTCCTGACTTTC. The gene calls are TRBV30 and TRBJ2-6, with D possibly TRBD2 on 7 matching bases. There are 17 residues in the CDR3. V was pared by 2 bases and J by 0 bases, with 14 bases between. Germline V gene data show CDR1 as GTSNPN and CDR2 as SVGIG (reference sequence).

This clonotype was detected many times. The chain joins TRBV12-3 or TRBV12-4 to TRBJ2-7; D is unclear. The CDR3 contains 12 residues. V was pared by 7 bases and J by 6 bases, with 13 bases between. CDR3 in DNA: TGTGCCAGCACCCCCGACTTGGGCGAGCAGTACTTC. Translation: CASTPDLGEQYF.

This clonotype has a handful of counts. This chain links TRBV5-6 with TRBJ2-7; 11 bases map to TRBD2. The CDR3 covers 15 residues. The V gene end was trimmed by 4 bases and the J gene end by 2 bases; junction bases not matched to a gene: 5. Germline assignment: CDR1 SGHDT and CDR2 YYEEEE. CDR3 coding DNA: TGTGCCAGCAGCAACCTAGCGGGGGGAACCTACGAGCAGTACTTC. It is translated as CASSNLAGGTYEQYF. The full variable domain, completed using reference TRBV5-6 and TRBJ2-7, is DAGVTQSPTHLIKTRGQQVTLRCSPKSGHDTVSWYQQALGQGPQFIFQYYEEEERQRGNFPDRFSGHQFPNYSSELNVNALLLGDSALYLCASSNLAGGTYEQYFGPGTRLTVT.